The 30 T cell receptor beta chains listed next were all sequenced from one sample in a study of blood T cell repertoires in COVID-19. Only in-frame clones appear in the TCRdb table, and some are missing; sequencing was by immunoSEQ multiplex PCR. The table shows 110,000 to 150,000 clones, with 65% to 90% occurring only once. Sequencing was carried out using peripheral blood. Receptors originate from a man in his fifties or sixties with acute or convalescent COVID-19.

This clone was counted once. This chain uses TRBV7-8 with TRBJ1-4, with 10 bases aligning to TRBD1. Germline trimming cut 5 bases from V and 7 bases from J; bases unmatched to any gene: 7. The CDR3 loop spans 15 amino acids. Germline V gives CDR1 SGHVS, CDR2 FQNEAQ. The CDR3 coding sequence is TGTGCCAGCAGCCCTAGGACAGGGGGAATTGAAAAACTGTTTTTT. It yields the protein CASSPRTGGIEKLFF.

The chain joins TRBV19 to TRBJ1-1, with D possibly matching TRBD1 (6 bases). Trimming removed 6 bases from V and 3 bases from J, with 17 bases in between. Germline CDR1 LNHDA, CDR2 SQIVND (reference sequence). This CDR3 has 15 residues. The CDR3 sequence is CASRSSTGGYTEAFF. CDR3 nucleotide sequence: TGTGCCAGTAGATCGTCGACAGGCGGCTACACTGAAGCTTTCTTT.

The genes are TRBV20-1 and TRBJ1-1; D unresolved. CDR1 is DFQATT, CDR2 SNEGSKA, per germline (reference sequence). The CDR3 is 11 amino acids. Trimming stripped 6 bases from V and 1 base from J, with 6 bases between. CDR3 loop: CSASRNTEAFF. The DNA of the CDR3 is TGCAGTGCAAGCCGGAACACTGAAGCTTTCTTT.

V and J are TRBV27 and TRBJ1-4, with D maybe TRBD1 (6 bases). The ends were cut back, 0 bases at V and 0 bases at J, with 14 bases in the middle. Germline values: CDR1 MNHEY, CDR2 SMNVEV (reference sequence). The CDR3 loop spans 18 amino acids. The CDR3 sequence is CASSLSRGSRATNEKLFF. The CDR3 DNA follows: TGTGCCAGCAGTTTATCCAGGGGTAGTAGGGCAACTAATGAAAAACTGTTTTTT.

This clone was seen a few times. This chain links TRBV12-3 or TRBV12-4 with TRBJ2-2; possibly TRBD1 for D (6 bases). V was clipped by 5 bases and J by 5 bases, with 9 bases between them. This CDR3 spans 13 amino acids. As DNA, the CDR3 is TGTGCCAGCAGTACCACAGGGACCGGGGAGCTGTTTTTT. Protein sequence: CASSTTGTGELFF.

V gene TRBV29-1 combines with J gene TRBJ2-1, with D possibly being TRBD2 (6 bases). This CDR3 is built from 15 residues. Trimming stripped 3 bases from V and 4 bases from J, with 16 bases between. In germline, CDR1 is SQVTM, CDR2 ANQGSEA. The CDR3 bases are TGCAGCGTTGAGGAGGGGAGCGGATTATACAATGAGCAGTTCTTC. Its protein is CSVEEGSGLYNEQFF.

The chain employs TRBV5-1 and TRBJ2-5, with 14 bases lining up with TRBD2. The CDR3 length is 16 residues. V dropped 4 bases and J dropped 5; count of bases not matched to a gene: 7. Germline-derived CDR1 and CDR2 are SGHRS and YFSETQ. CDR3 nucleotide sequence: TGCGCCAGCAGCGCGGGACTAGCGGGAGCGTCGGAGACCCAGTACTTC. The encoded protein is CASSAGLAGASETQYF.

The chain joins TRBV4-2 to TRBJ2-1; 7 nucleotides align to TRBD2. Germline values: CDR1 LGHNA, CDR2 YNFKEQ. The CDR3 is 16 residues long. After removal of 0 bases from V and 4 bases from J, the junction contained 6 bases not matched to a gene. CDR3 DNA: TGTGCCAGCAGCCAAGATCGGGGGGAGCCATACAATGAGCAGTTCTTC. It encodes CASSQDRGEPYNEQFF.

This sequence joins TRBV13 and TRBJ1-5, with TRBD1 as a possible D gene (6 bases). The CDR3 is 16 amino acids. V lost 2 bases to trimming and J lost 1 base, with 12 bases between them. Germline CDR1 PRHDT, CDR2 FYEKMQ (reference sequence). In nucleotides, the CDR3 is TGTGCCAGCAGCTTAAGTTTACAGGGCAGCAATCAGCCCCAGCATTTT. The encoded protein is CASSLSLQGSNQPQHF.

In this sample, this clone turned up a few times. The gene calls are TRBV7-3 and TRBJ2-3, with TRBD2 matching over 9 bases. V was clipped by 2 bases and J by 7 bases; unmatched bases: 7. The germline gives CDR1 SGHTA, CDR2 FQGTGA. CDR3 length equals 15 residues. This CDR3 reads CASSLSSGNVYTQYF. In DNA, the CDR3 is TGTGCCAGCAGCTTATCTAGCGGGAACGTATATACGCAGTATTTT. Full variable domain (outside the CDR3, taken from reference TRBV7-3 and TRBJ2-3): GAGVSQTPSNKVTEKGKYVELRCDPISGHTALYWYRQSLGQGPEFLIYFQGTGAADDSGLPNDRFFAVRPEGSVSTLKIQRTERGDSAVYLCASSLSSGNVYTQYFGPGTRLTVL.

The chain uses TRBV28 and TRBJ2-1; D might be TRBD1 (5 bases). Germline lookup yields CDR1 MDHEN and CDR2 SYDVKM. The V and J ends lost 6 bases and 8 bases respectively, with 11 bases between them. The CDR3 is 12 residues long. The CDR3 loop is CASRDSIHEQFF. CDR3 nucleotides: TGTGCCAGCAGAGACAGTATCCATGAGCAGTTCTTC.

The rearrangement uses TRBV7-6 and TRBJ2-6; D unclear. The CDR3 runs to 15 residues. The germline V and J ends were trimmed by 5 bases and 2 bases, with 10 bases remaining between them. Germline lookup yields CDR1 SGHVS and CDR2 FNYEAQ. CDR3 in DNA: TGTGCCAGCAGCACCGAAGCTCCTGGGGCCAACGTCCTGACTTTC. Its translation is CASSTEAPGANVLTF.

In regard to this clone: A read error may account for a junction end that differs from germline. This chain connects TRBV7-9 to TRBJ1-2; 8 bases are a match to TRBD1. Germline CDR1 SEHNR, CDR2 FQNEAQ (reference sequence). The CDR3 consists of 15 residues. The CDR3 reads CASSLNLGTGYGYTF. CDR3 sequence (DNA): TGTGCCAGCAGCTTAAATCTAGGGACAGGCTATGGTTACACCTTC.

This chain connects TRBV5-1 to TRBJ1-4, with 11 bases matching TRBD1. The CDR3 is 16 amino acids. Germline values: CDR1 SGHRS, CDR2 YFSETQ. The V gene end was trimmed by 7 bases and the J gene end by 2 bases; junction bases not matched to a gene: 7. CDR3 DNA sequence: TGCGCCAGCCGGACAGGGGGCGGTGGCACTAATGAAAAACTGTTTTTT. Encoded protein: CASRTGGGGTNEKLFF.

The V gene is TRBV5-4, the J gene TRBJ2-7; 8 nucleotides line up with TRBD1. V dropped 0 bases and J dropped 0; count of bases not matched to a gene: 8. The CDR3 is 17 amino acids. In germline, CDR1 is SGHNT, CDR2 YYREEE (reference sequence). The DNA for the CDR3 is TGTGCCAGCAGCTTGGCCCAATGGGGGACAGGCTCCTACGAGCAGTACTTC. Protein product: CASSLAQWGTGSYEQYF. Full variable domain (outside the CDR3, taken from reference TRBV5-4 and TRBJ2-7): ETGVTQSPTHLIKTRGQQVTLRCSSQSGHNTVSWYQQALGQGPQFIFQYYREEENGRGNFPPRFSGLQFPNYSSELNVNALELDDSALYLCASSLAQWGTGSYEQYFGPGTRLTVT.

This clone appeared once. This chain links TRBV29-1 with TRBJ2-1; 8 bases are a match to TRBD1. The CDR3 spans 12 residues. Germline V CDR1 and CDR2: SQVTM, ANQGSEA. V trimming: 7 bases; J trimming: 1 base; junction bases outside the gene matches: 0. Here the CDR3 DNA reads TGCAGCGGACAGGGGTCCTACAATGAGCAGTTCTTC. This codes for CSGQGSYNEQFF.

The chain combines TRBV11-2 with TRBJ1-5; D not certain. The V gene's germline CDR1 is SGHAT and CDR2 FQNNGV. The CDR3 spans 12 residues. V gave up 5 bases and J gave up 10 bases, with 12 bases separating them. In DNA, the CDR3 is TGTGCCAGCAGCCGACACAGTGAACCCCAGCATTTT. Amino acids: CASSRHSEPQHF.

The chain's CDR3 is CASSHGQGAYNEQFF. CDR3 sequence (DNA): TGTGCCAGCAGCCACGGACAGGGGGCCTACAATGAGCAGTTCTTC. The chain has TRBV3-1 (or the pseudogene TRBV3-2) and TRBJ2-1; 10 bases line up with TRBD1. Trimming took 3 bases from V and 2 from J; bases not matched to a gene: 1. CDR1 and CDR2 from the germline V gene are LGHDT and YNNKEL (reference sequence). The CDR3 is 15 amino acids.

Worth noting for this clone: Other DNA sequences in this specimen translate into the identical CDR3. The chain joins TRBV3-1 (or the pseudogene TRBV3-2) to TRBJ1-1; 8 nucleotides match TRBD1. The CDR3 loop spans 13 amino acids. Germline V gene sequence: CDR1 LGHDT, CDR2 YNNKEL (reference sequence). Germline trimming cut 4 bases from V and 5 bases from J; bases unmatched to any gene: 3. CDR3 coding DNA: TGTGCCAGCAGCCGTACAGGGGGTACTGAAGCTTTCTTT. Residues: CASSRTGGTEAFF.

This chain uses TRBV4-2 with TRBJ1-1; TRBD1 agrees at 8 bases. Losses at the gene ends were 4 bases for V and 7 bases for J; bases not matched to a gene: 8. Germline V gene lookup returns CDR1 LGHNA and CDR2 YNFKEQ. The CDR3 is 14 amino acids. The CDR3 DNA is TGTGCCAGCAGCCTTTACAGGGGGAGACTTGAAGCTTTCTTT. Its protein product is CASSLYRGRLEAFF.

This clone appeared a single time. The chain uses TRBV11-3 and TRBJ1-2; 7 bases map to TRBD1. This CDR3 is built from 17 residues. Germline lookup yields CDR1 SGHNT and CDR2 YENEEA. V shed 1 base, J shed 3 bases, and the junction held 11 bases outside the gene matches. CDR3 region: CASSLAGVGGLDYGYTF. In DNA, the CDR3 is TGTGCCAGCAGCTTAGCCGGGGTAGGGGGCCTGGACTATGGCTACACCTTC.

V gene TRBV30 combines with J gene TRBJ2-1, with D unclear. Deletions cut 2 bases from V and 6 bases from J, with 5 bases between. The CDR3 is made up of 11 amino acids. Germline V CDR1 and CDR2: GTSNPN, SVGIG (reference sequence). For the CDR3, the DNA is TGTGCCTGGAGTTCGGGCAATGAGCAGTTCTTC. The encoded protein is CAWSSGNEQFF.

CDR3 protein: CASSPGAGQLRGTQYF. The CDR3 region has the DNA TGTGCCAGCAGCCCTGGGGCGGGACAGCTCAGGGGGACCCAGTACTTC. The chain uses TRBV11-3 and TRBJ2-5, with D possibly matching TRBD1 (7 bases). V was shortened by 5 bases and J by 7 bases, with 23 bases between the two germline ends. CDR3 length: 16 residues. From germline, CDR1 is SGHNT and CDR2 YENEEA. The full variable domain, in which reference TRBV11-3 and TRBJ2-5 provide the parts outside the CDR3, is EAGVVQSPRYKIIEKKQPVAFWCNPISGHNTLYWYLQNLGQGPELLIRYENEEAVDDSQLPKDRFSAERLKGVDSTLKIQPAELGDSAVYLCASSPGAGQLRGTQYFGPGTRLLVL.

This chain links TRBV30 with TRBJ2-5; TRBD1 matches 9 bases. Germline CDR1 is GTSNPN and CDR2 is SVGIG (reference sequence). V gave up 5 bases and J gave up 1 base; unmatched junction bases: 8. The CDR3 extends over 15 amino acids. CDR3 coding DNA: TGTGCCTGGGACGACAGGGGGAGAATCCAAGAGACCCAGTACTTC. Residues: CAWDDRGRIQETQYF.

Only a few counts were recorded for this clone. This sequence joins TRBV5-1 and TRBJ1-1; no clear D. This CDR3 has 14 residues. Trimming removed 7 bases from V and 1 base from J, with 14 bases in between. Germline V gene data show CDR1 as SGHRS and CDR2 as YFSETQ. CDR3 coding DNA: TGCGCCAGCGCCAATTGGGCTGGGAACACTGAAGCTTTCTTT. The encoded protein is CASANWAGNTEAFF.

CDR3 in amino acids: CASSVDVREGVGEQYF. DNA for the CDR3: TGTGCCAGCAGCGTAGATGTCCGAGAGGGGGTCGGGGAGCAGTACTTC. The genes are TRBV9 and TRBJ2-7; D may be TRBD1 (6 bases). The V end lost 0 bases, the J end lost 7 bases, and 20 bases lay between the germline ends. The germline V gene has CDR1 SGDLS and CDR2 YYNGEE. The CDR3 has 16 residues.

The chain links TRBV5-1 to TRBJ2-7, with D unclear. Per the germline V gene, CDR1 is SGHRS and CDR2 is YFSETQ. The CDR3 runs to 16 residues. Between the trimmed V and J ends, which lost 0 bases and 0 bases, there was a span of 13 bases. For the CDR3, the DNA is TGCGCCAGCAGCTTGGTTCTTGGGCCGGACTCCTACGAGCAGTACTTC. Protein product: CASSLVLGPDSYEQYF.

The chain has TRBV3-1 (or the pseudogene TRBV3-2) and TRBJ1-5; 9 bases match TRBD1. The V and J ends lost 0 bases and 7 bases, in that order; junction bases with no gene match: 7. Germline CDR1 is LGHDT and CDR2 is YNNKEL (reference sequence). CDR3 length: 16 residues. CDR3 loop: CASSQDWTGDQQPQHF. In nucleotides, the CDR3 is TGTGCCAGCAGCCAAGACTGGACAGGGGACCAACAGCCCCAGCATTTT.

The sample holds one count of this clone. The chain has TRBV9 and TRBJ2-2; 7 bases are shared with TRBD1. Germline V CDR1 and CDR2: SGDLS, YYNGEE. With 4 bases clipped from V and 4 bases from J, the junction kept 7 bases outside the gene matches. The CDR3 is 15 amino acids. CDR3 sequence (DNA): TGTGCCAGCAGCCCACAGGGGCGTCCCACCGGGGAGCTGTTTTTT. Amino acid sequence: CASSPQGRPTGELFF.

DNA for the CDR3: TGTGCCAGCAGCCCCCGGGTAGACAGGTACAATGAGCAGTTCTTC. Translating gives CASSPRVDRYNEQFF. The genes are TRBV7-3 and TRBJ2-1; a weak D match, TRBD1 (6 bases). The CDR3 is 15 residues long. The V gene's germline CDR1 is SGHTA and CDR2 FQGTGA. Trimming stripped 5 bases from V and 4 bases from J, with 15 bases between.